The next 13 T cell receptor beta chains were all read from a single sample in a study of blood T cells in healthy people across ages. The authors ran a second PCR of roughly 6 to 12 cycles using a sample-barcoded 5' primer and a J-beta primer mix. TCRdb fed the 5' RACE reads into MiXCR, producing one record per CDR3 protein. This table has 550,000 to 650,000 distinct CDR3 sequences, around a quarter appearing once. The same sample was also used in a study of T cells of mothers and their children.

The specimen sequenced was blood. The receptors come from a boy aged 2-15 years in good health.

In its sample, this clonotype was seen a few times. V gene TRBV11-2 combines with J gene TRBJ1-1, with D maybe TRBD1 (6 bases). The V end lost 0 bases, the J end lost 11 bases, and 13 bases lay between the germline ends. The germline CDR1 and CDR2 sequences are SGHAT and FQNNGV. This CDR3 has 13 amino acids. DNA for the CDR3: TGTGCCAGCAGCTTAGATCCAGGGACAATGGCTTTCTTT. This encodes CASSLDPGTMAFF.

The CDR3 DNA reads as TGTGCCAGCAACCAGCCGGGACCTCTCCACGAGCAGTACTTC. Amino acids: CASNQPGPLHEQYF. The rearrangement joins TRBV2 to TRBJ2-7; either TRBD1 or TRBD2 may supply D (5 bases each). The CDR3 spans 14 residues. The germline V and J ends were trimmed by 7 bases and 5 bases, with 18 bases remaining between them. CDR1 SNHLY and CDR2 FYNNEI come from the germline V gene.

This clonotype was seen a single time. CDR3 residues: CSARVGRSGNIQYF. CDR3 sequence (DNA): TGCAGTGCTAGAGTCGGCAGGAGTGGGAACATTCAGTACTTC. The chain has TRBV20-1 and TRBJ2-4; D call uncertain. Trimming removed 1 base at V and 7 bases at J, with 14 bases between. The CDR3 runs to 14 residues. From germline, CDR1 is DFQATT and CDR2 SNEGSKA (reference sequence).

The V gene is TRBV18, the J gene TRBJ1-4; tentative D call: TRBD1 (5 bases). Trimming pared 5 bases from V and 5 bases from J, leaving 18 bases between. The CDR3 consists of 16 residues. Germline assignment: CDR1 KGHSH and CDR2 LQKENI. The CDR3 here is CASSSSTVITNEKLFF. CDR3 in DNA: TGTGCCAGCTCATCATCGACAGTGATAACGAATGAAAAACTGTTTTTT.

Concerning this clonotype itself: The junction does not match germline at one end; this may be a read error. The CDR3 bases are TGTGCCAGCGGTTACCGACCTCCATCCCCACTTCTTCAAGACAGGAGGCTTATGAACACTGAAGCTTTCTTT. It codes for CASGYRPPSPLLQDRRLMNTEAFF. The V gene is TRBV6-2 or TRBV6-3, the J gene TRBJ1-1, with D possibly TRBD1 on 6 matching bases. Germline CDR1 MNHEY, CDR2 SVGEGT. This CDR3 has 24 residues.

The V gene is TRBV12-5, the J gene TRBJ1-5, with TRBD1 matching over 7 bases. Germline V CDR1 and CDR2: LGHNT, FRNRAP. The ends lost 0 bases at V and 6 bases at J; junction bases unmatched: 5. This CDR3 is 15 amino acids long. CDR3 region: CASGLVRGGGQPQHF. CDR3 DNA sequence: TGTGCTAGTGGTTTGGTAAGAGGGGGCGGTCAGCCCCAGCATTTT.

The V call is TRBV10-3, the J call TRBJ2-2; D may be TRBD2 (6 bases). This CDR3 is 17 amino acids long. Germline loops: CDR1 ENHRY, CDR2 SYGVKD. V gave up 0 bases and J gave up 1 base, with 12 bases separating them. The CDR3 DNA is TGTGCCATCAGTGAGTCGATCCCGGGGGAGAACACCGGGGAGCTGTTTTTT. Translated: CAISESIPGENTGELFF.

This clonotype was counted between two and nine times. The chain uses TRBV7-2 and TRBJ2-7; tentative D call: TRBD2 (6 bases). Matching the DNA end better, TRBJ2-1 makes the J call doubtful. The CDR3 covers 16 residues. CDR1 SGHTA and CDR2 FQGNSA come from the germline V gene. The CDR3 DNA reads TGTGCCAGCAGCTTAGGCCTAGCGCCAGCCTACAATGAGCAGTTCTTC. Its translation is CASSLGLAPAYNEQFF.

This clonotype has more than one count but fewer than ten. V usage is TRBV11-2 and J usage is TRBJ2-5, with D hard to call. The J call may be incorrect, as the DNA end agrees better with TRBJ2-7. This CDR3 spans 12 amino acids. Germline V CDR1 and CDR2: SGHAT, FQNNGV. The DNA for the CDR3 is TGTGCCAGCAGGCACTCATCCTACGAGCAGTACTTC. This sequence encodes CASRHSSYEQYF.

This clonotype was detected a few times. CDR3 in amino acids: CASSLRFGEADTQYF. In nucleotides, the CDR3 is TGTGCCAGCAGCTTAAGGTTCGGGGAGGCAGATACGCAGTATTTT. The genes are TRBV7-2 and TRBJ2-3; perhaps TRBD2 as D (6 bases). The CDR3 sequence is 15 residues long. Per germline, CDR1 SGHTA and CDR2 FQGNSA. With 2 bases removed from V and 4 bases from J, the gap between germline ends came to 13 bases.

V usage is TRBV29-1 and J usage is TRBJ2-3; D gene ambiguous. Trimming cost V 4 bases and J 7 bases, with 6 bases left between them. This CDR3 has 10 amino acids. CDR1 SQVTM and CDR2 ANQGSEA come from the germline V gene. In DNA, the CDR3 is TGCAGCGTTGGGGAAAATACGCAGTATTTT. Translated: CSVGENTQYF.

This clonotype was observed a few times. This sequence joins TRBV5-1 and TRBJ1-1; D is perhaps TRBD1 (5 bases). Germline V gene sequence: CDR1 SGHRS, CDR2 YFSETQ. The CDR3 sequence is 17 residues long. Trimming pared 1 base from V and 6 bases from J, leaving 22 bases between. CDR3 sequence (DNA): TGCGCCAGCAGCTTGTTGGACGGGACTTCCCCTAACGCTGAAGCTTTCTTT. This gives the protein CASSLLDGTSPNAEAFF.

This clonotype has just a few counts. The chain recombines TRBV20-1 with TRBJ2-2; 8 positions agree with TRBD1. Trimming took 2 bases from V and 6 from J; bases not matched to a gene: 5. CDR1 DFQATT and CDR2 SNEGSKA come from the germline V gene (reference sequence). There are 14 residues in the CDR3. The DNA for the CDR3 is TGCAGTGCTAGAACCCCGACAGGGGCCGGGGAGCTGTTTTTT. Protein product: CSARTPTGAGELFF.